This record covers a single T cell receptor beta chain. The data were taken from a study of blood T cell repertoires in COVID-19. About the research overall: Samples came from the United States, Italy and Spain, spanning acute and convalescent COVID-19. Sources were T cells, B-cell-depleted T cells, or PBMCs; the material itself was cDNA or gDNA.

Data came from immunoSEQ multiplex PCR; TCRdb stores just in-frame clones and leaves some out. The table has almost 500,000 clones, 88% seen once. V was clipped by 3 bases and J by 5 bases, with 16 bases between them. This CDR3 is 16 amino acids long. Germline V CDR1 and CDR2: LGHDT, YNNKEL (reference sequence). Clinical history as reported by participants underpinned cohort assignment. Recovery meant two consecutive negative NP/OP PCR tests, professional clearance, or resolved symptoms. The sequence derives from a woman in her sixties or seventies who had recovered from COVID-19. The sample was PBMCs or T cells enriched from blood (not recorded which). The chain carries TRBV3-1 (or the pseudogene TRBV3-2) and TRBJ1-4; tentatively, D is TRBD1 (5 bases). The CDR3 nucleotides read TGTGCCAGCAGCCAGACGAGACCCGGGGGAAATGAAAAACTGTTTTTT. It yields the protein CASSQTRPGGNEKLFF.